This TCR beta chain was identified in a study of blood T cell repertoires in COVID-19. Across the study: Collection of acute and convalescent COVID-19 samples took place in the United States, Italy and Spain. Sample material is recorded as cDNA or gDNA derived from T cells, B-cell-depleted T cells, or PBMCs.

Per the authors' pipeline: Researchers report that nucleated cell counts were estimated from reference gene primer amplification. Only in-frame clones appear in the TCRdb table, and some are missing; sequencing was by immunoSEQ multiplex PCR. D and trimming were read from the DNA, whereas the V and J calls and clone size are those reported in that table. The sample comprises about 250,000 clones, around 90% of which are singletons, and about 3% rests with the top ten. Germline CDR1 reads LNHDA; CDR2 reads SQIVND (reference sequence). There are 14 residues in the CDR3. After removal of 6 bases from V and 4 bases from J, the junction contained 8 bases not matched to a gene. Enrolled through a virtual design, the participants were between 18 and 89 years of age and came from approximately 25 US areas.

The rearrangement links TRBV19 to TRBJ2-7; TRBD1 matches at 8 bases. The sequencing sample was made of PBMCs or T cells enriched from blood (not recorded which). This TCR was recovered from a woman in her forties or fifties who had recovered from COVID-19. CDR3: CASRRRQGLYEQYF. CDR3 coding DNA: TGTGCCAGTAGGCGTAGACAGGGGCTGTACGAGCAGTACTTC. Complete variable domain (other parts from reference TRBV19 and TRBJ2-7): DGGITQSPKYLFRKEGQNVTLSCEQNLNHDAMYWYRQDPGQGLRLIYYSQIVNDFQKGDIAEGYSVSREKKESFPLTVTSAQKNPTAFYLCASRRRQGLYEQYFGPGTRLTVT.